The T cell receptor (beta chain) under discussion was sequenced for a study of control samples from healthy donors and cancer patients. This clone was seen just once. Measured with immunoSEQ multiplex PCR; TCRdb has only the in-frame clones, and not every one. The table lists more than 150,000 clones, 80% to 95% of them singletons. CDR3 length: 16 residues. The germline V gene encodes CDR1 SEHNR and CDR2 FQNEAQ (reference sequence). The trim removed 5 bases at V and 5 bases at J, leaving 13 bases unmatched. Material: blood. The J gene is TRBJ2-3, the V gene TRBV7-9; the match to TRBD1 covers 7 bases. This clonotype was sampled from a woman in her 30s in good health. In nucleotides, the CDR3 is TGTGCCAGCAGCCCAAAGCCCTATCAGGGGGAAGATACGCAGTATTTT. Translating gives CASSPKPYQGEDTQYF. Full variable domain (remainder filled in from reference TRBV7-9 and TRBJ2-3): DTGVSQNPRHKITKRGQNVTFRCDPISEHNRLYWYRQTLGQGPEFLTYFQNEAQLEKSRLLSDRFSAERPKGSFSTLEIQRTEQGDSAMYLCASSPKPYQGEDTQYFGPGTRLTVL.